This T cell receptor beta chain was observed in a study of response to subunit inactivated influenza vaccine. Whole-study results and caveats: There was a suggestion from the authors that each seasonal influenza vaccination recruits few new T cells.

TCRdb analysed the RT-PCR reads with MiXCR anew, one entry per CDR3 protein. The sample lists fewer than 800,000 distinct CDR3 sequences, around 16% occurring once. This clonotype was counted ten times or more. As yet, its antigen is unknown. Sample: PBMCs from blood, taken 12 days after vaccination. The TCR was taken from a man in his fifties or sixties who received an inactivated influenza vaccine.

CDR3 region: CASSPRARSETQYF. In nucleotides, the CDR3 is TGTGCCAGCAGTCCCCGGGCCCGCTCGGAGACCCAGTACTTC. The chain has TRBV6-2 or TRBV6-3 and TRBJ2-5, with D uncertain. Germline V gene lookup returns CDR1 MNHEY and CDR2 SVGEGT. The CDR3 extends over 14 amino acids. V lost 5 bases and J 5 bases, leaving 15 bases between the germline ends.